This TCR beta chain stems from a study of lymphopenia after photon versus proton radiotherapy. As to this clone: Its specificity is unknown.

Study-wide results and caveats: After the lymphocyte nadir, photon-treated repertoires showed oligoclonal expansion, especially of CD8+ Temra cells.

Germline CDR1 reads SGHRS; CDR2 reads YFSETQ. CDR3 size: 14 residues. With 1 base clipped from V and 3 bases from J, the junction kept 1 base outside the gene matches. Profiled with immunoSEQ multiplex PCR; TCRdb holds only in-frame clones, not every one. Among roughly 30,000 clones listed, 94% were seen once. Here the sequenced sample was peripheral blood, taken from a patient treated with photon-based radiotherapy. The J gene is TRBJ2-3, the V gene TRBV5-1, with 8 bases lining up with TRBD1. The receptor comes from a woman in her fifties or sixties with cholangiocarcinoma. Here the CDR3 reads CASSLNRGTDTQYF. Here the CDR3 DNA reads TGCGCCAGCAGCTTGAACAGGGGGACAGATACGCAGTATTTT.